The clone carrying this T cell receptor beta chain was counted between two and nine times. Only in-frame clones appear in the TCRdb table, and some are missing; sequencing was by immunoSEQ multiplex PCR. The sample holds approximately 19,000 clones, over 85% seen once. V was pared by 4 bases and J by 6 bases, with 6 bases of the junction left unmatched. This CDR3 region has 14 residues. The V gene's germline CDR1 is SEHNR and CDR2 FQNEAQ (reference sequence). The source of the sample is a study of blood T cell repertoires in COVID-19. For the study at large: The cDNA or gDNA used as material had been derived from T cells, B-cell-depleted T cells, or PBMCs.

The clonotype comes from a human donor in a cohort sampled during active COVID-19. The sequencing sample was made of peripheral blood. This rearrangement joins TRBV7-9 to TRBJ1-5; 7 positions agree with TRBD1. CDR3 sequence: CASSSMTGSQPQHF. Written as DNA, the CDR3 is TGTGCCAGCAGCTCAATGACAGGGTCTCAGCCCCAGCATTTT.